The source of this T cell receptor (beta chain) is a study of cytomegalovirus exposure and HLA in healthy donors. Study-wide findings and caveats: Cytomegalovirus status was reportedly diagnosed by the classifier with high sensitivity and specificity.

Note on this clone: Its antigen remains unidentified.

V was cut by 0 bases and J by 3 bases, with 12 bases left in between. The CDR3 runs to 15 residues. CDR1 SGHAT and CDR2 FQNNGV come from the germline V gene. Clones were read by immunoSEQ multiplex PCR, and TCRdb kept only the in-frame ones, dropping some. Of some 150,000 clones listed, roughly 93% are singletons. The TCR originated in a man between 18 and 29 years old in good health and CMV-seropositive. This chain uses TRBV11-2 with TRBJ2-7; possible D gene TRBD2, 5 bases. The sequencing sample was made of PBMCs. In nucleotides, the CDR3 is TGTGCCAGCAGCTTAGAGGGCGGGCCAGACTACGAGCAGTACTTC. This codes for CASSLEGGPDYEQYF.